A single sample gave rise to the 27 T cell receptor beta chains below, sequenced in a study of identical twins. MiXCR, run by TCRdb on the 5' RACE reads, gives a single entry per CDR3 protein. Of about 470,000 distinct CDR3 sequences in the sample, approximately 25% were seen once. The same data also contributed to another study, on T cells expressing NK-cell markers.

The sample taken for sequencing was CD4+ T cells sorted from blood. All receptors derive from a woman under 30 in good health.

V usage is TRBV27 and J usage is TRBJ1-2; 10 bases are shared with TRBD1. With V trimmed by 6 bases and J by 6 bases, 13 bases remained unmatched. The CDR3 covers 16 residues. From germline, CDR1 is MNHEY and CDR2 SMNVEV (reference sequence). The CDR3 spells CASRSSGTGASNGYTF. In nucleotides, the CDR3 is TGTGCCAGCAGGAGCTCCGGGACAGGGGCTTCCAATGGCTACACCTTC.

The sample holds a few counts of this clonotype. This chain uses TRBV5-1 with TRBJ2-3, with 8 bases aligning to TRBD2. V was pared by 1 base and J by 5 bases, with 6 bases of the junction left unmatched. This CDR3 spans 15 amino acids. Germline V CDR1 and CDR2: SGHRS, YFSETQ. The CDR3 bases are TGCGCCAGCAGCTTGTACGGGAGGGCCGGAGATACGCAGTATTTT. Translation gives CASSLYGRAGDTQYF.

The chain combines TRBV7-9 with TRBJ1-5; D might be TRBD1 (5 bases). Germline CDR1 reads SEHNR; CDR2 reads FQNEAQ (reference sequence). The V and J ends lost 4 bases and 7 bases respectively, with 17 bases between them. The CDR3 length is 15 residues. The CDR3 reads CASSSGGSGEQPQHF. The CDR3 bases are TGTGCCAGCAGCTCTGGGGGTTCGGGGGAACAGCCCCAGCATTTT.

This clonotype was observed a handful of times. The chain carries TRBV10-3 and TRBJ1-2; weak D call: TRBD1 (5 bases). The V end was cut by 4 bases, the J end by 4 bases, with 13 bases between. Per the germline V gene, CDR1 is ENHRY and CDR2 is SYGVKD. This CDR3 contains 14 residues. CDR3 loop: CAISGGDRRYGYTF. Here the CDR3 DNA reads TGTGCCATCAGTGGTGGGGACCGCCGCTATGGCTACACCTTC.

The table lists this clonotype with a count of one. The J gene is TRBJ2-7, the V gene TRBV20-1; 7 nucleotides agree with TRBD2. Losses at the gene ends were 4 bases for V and 2 bases for J; bases not matched to a gene: 2. This CDR3 has 12 amino acids. Germline CDR1 reads DFQATT; CDR2 reads SNEGSKA (reference sequence). The CDR3 nucleotides read TGCAGTGCTACTAGCGGTCCCTACGAGCAGTACTTC. This codes for CSATSGPYEQYF.

This rearrangement joins TRBV9 to TRBJ2-1; 11 bases agree with TRBD2. Germline lookup yields CDR1 SGDLS and CDR2 YYNGEE. Unmatched junction bases numbered 6, after V lost 3 bases and J lost 7 bases. The CDR3 is 15 amino acids. Here the CDR3 reads CASSGTSGLRNEQFF. In DNA, the CDR3 is TGTGCCAGCAGCGGGACTAGCGGGCTTCGTAATGAGCAGTTCTTC.

This clonotype was recorded once. The chain employs TRBV2 and TRBJ2-7, with D uncertain. Trimming pared 6 bases from V and 1 base from J, leaving 7 bases between. The CDR3 runs 12 residues. Germline CDR1 and CDR2: SNHLY and FYNNEI. CDR3 sequence (DNA): TGTGCCAGCAGGGTCGCTTCCTACGAGCAGTACTTC. Its protein product is CASRVASYEQYF.

The table lists this clonotype with many counts. The chain couples TRBV12-3 or TRBV12-4 to TRBJ2-7; D unclear. CDR3 length: 13 residues. Trimming took off 3 bases at V and 2 bases at J, with 8 bases between the two ends. The CDR3 loop reads CASSFSWTYEQYF. The CDR3 nucleotides read TGTGCCAGCAGTTTCAGCTGGACCTACGAGCAGTACTTC.

The genes are TRBV5-1 and TRBJ2-1; 10 bases are a match to TRBD1. The V gene's germline CDR1 is SGHRS and CDR2 YFSETQ. V trimming: 4 bases; J trimming: 5 bases; junction bases outside the gene matches: 6. The CDR3 has 15 residues. The CDR3 coding sequence is TGCGCCAGCAGCGCCTGGACAGGGGGAAACAATGAGCAGTTCTTC. Translating it yields CASSAWTGGNNEQFF.

The chain links TRBV10-3 to TRBJ2-1; TRBD2 aligns across 7 bases. Trimming cost V 5 bases and J 9 bases; bases outside gene matches: 7. The length of the CDR3 is 13 residues. Per the germline V gene, CDR1 is ENHRY and CDR2 is SYGVKD. The CDR3 loop is CAISFAGVGEQFF. The CDR3 DNA reads as TGTGCCATCAGTTTTGCGGGAGTCGGTGAGCAGTTCTTC.

V gene TRBV7-9 combines with J gene TRBJ2-3, with D uncertain. In germline, CDR1 is SEHNR, CDR2 FQNEAQ (reference sequence). The CDR3 spans 15 residues. Trimming left V 5 bases short and J 4 bases short, with 16 bases between. The DNA for the CDR3 is TGTGCCAGCAGCCCCCTCCGGGTAGGATCAGATACGCAGTATTTT. Translation: CASSPLRVGSDTQYF. Using reference TRBV7-9 and TRBJ2-3 for the parts outside the CDR3, the full variable domain is DTGVSQNPRHKITKRGQNVTFRCDPISEHNRLYWYRQTLGQGPEFLTYFQNEAQLEKSRLLSDRFSAERPKGSFSTLEIQRTEQGDSAMYLCASSPLRVGSDTQYFGPGTRLTVL.

This clonotype has a handful of counts. This chain links TRBV20-1 with TRBJ1-1; D is undetermined. The CDR3 has 14 amino acids. The germline gives CDR1 DFQATT, CDR2 SNEGSKA (reference sequence). The V and J ends lost 1 base and 1 base respectively, with 10 bases between them. The CDR3 region is CSARVARENTEAFF. CDR3 coding DNA: TGCAGTGCTAGAGTCGCCCGGGAGAACACTGAAGCTTTCTTT.

This clonotype has more than one count but fewer than ten. The genes are TRBV12-3 or TRBV12-4 and TRBJ2-3; TRBD2 is a possible D gene (5 bases). Trimming took 5 bases from V and 2 from J, leaving 20 bases between them. This CDR3 region has 17 residues. CDR3 sequence: CASSPRIRLASTDTQYF. The CDR3 region has the DNA TGTGCCAGCAGTCCCCGCATTCGGCTAGCTTCCACAGATACGCAGTATTTT.

The genes are TRBV7-6 and TRBJ2-1, with 11 bases that match TRBD2. The trim removed 4 bases at V and 6 bases at J, leaving 11 bases unmatched. The CDR3 covers 17 residues. The germline V gene encodes CDR1 SGHVS and CDR2 FNYEAQ. The CDR3 here is CASSSGTSGLRINEQFF. The CDR3 bases are TGTGCCAGCAGCTCTGGGACTAGCGGCCTTAGGATCAATGAGCAGTTCTTC.

The chain has TRBV4-1 and TRBJ2-7; 7 nucleotides match TRBD2. J lost 3 bases, V lost 1 base, and 9 bases had no gene match. In germline, CDR1 is MGHRA, CDR2 YSYEKL. The CDR3 consists of 16 residues. The CDR3 nucleotides are TGCGCCAGCAGCCAAGGATTCGGGACTACCGACTACGAGCAGTACTTC. Protein: CASSQGFGTTDYEQYF.

The chain combines TRBV11-2 with TRBJ1-6, with 8 bases identical to TRBD1. The CDR3 totals 15 residues. The germline CDR1 and CDR2 sequences are SGHAT and FQNNGV. Germline trimming cut 5 bases from V and 10 bases from J; bases unmatched to any gene: 10. CDR3 in DNA: TGTGCCAGCAGCGGACAGGGAACTTTTGGATCACCCCTCCACTTT. It is translated as CASSGQGTFGSPLHF.

The chain carries TRBV7-2 and TRBJ2-7, with 12 bases fitting TRBD2. This CDR3 has 15 residues. The J segment lost 2 bases and the V segment lost 4 bases, leaving 3 bases of the junction unmatched. Germline values: CDR1 SGHTA, CDR2 FQGNSA. CDR3 loop: CASSYGLAGPYEQYF. CDR3 DNA: TGTGCCAGCAGCTACGGACTAGCGGGACCCTACGAGCAGTACTTC.

In its sample, this clonotype was seen many times. CDR3 amino acids: CASSLGQGGYAEAFF. In DNA, the CDR3 is TGCGCCAGCAGCTTGGGACAGGGCGGTTACGCTGAAGCTTTCTTT. The chain joins TRBV5-1 to TRBJ1-1; 7 bases match TRBD1. V trimming: 0 bases; J trimming: 6 bases; junction bases outside the gene matches: 8. Looked up from germline, CDR1 is SGHRS and CDR2 is YFSETQ. The CDR3 is 15 residues long.

The chain has TRBV20-1 and TRBJ2-7; the D call may be TRBD1 or TRBD2 (5 bases each). V lost 4 bases, J lost 6 bases, and 22 bases lay in between. The CDR3 sequence is 15 residues long. Germline CDR1 and CDR2: DFQATT and SNEGSKA (reference sequence). The CDR3 region is CSAKRSTGGPVEQYF. CDR3 coding DNA: TGCAGTGCTAAACGGTCTACAGGCGGGCCCGTCGAGCAGTACTTC.

This clonotype was counted only a few times. The rearrangement joins TRBV20-1 to TRBJ1-2; D is undetermined. The V end lost 3 bases, the J end lost 4 bases, and 18 bases lay between the germline ends. CDR3 size: 15 residues. Germline V gene sequence: CDR1 DFQATT, CDR2 SNEGSKA (reference sequence). CDR3 bases: TGCAGTGCTAGCTCCCCCACGGGGTTCTTCTATGGCTACACCTTC. Protein: CSASSPTGFFYGYTF.

The rearrangement joins TRBV24-1 to TRBJ1-2; no clear D gene. CDR3 length equals 14 residues. V shed 2 bases and J shed 0 bases, with 6 bases lying between them. Germline CDR1 and CDR2: KGHDR and SFDVKD. CDR3 nucleotide sequence: TGTGCCACCAGTGATTCCGGGACTAACTATGGCTACACCTTC. It yields the protein CATSDSGTNYGYTF.

The table lists this clonotype with a few counts. This chain uses TRBV30 with TRBJ1-2; D is possibly TRBD1 (6 bases). V lost 4 bases, J lost 7 bases, and 16 bases lay in between. Germline V gene data show CDR1 as GTSNPN and CDR2 as SVGIG (reference sequence). The CDR3 has 13 amino acids. The CDR3 protein is CAWKLTGSGGYTF. As DNA, the CDR3 is TGTGCCTGGAAACTTACAGGGTCTGGTGGCTACACCTTC. Using reference TRBV30 and TRBJ1-2 for the parts outside the CDR3, the full variable domain is SQTIHQWPATLVQPVGSPLSLECTVEGTSNPNLYWYRQAAGRGLQLLFYSVGIGQISSEVPQNLSASRPQDRQFILSSKKLLLSDSGFYLCAWKLTGSGGYTFGSGTRLTVV.

This chain connects TRBV7-9 to TRBJ2-2, with D maybe TRBD2 (5 bases). V lost 7 bases and J lost 6, with 18 bases in between. CDR3 length: 15 residues. The germline CDR1 and CDR2 sequences are SEHNR and FQNEAQ (reference sequence). In DNA, the CDR3 is TGTGCCAGCATTGAAGTTCGGAGGATCCCCGGGGAGCTGTTTTTT. The encoded protein is CASIEVRRIPGELFF. Drawing the rest from reference TRBV7-9 and TRBJ2-2, the complete variable domain is DTGVSQNPRHKITKRGQNVTFRCDPISEHNRLYWYRQTLGQGPEFLTYFQNEAQLEKSRLLSDRFSAERPKGSFSTLEIQRTEQGDSAMYLCASIEVRRIPGELFFGEGSRLTVL.

The V and J genes are TRBV10-3 and TRBJ2-2; 8 bases map to TRBD1. CDR3 size: 15 residues. V lost 2 bases to trimming and J lost 5 bases; unmatched junction nucleotides: 4. Germline values: CDR1 ENHRY, CDR2 SYGVKD. The CDR3 region is CAISETDRDTGELFF. CDR3 in DNA: TGTGCCATCAGTGAGACGGACAGGGATACCGGGGAGCTGTTTTTT.

A note on this clonotype: A much larger clone lies a single base off, so this may be a read error. The V gene is TRBV10-3, the J gene TRBJ2-1; no reliable D call. Trimming left V 6 bases short and J 6 bases short, with 18 bases between. The germline V gene encodes CDR1 ENHRY and CDR2 SYGVKD. The CDR3 totals 15 residues. DNA of the CDR3: TGTGCCATCAGGGAAAAAGTGAGATTAAGCAATGAGCAGTTCTTC. This encodes CAIREKVRLSNEQFF.

This clonotype appeared a single time. V is TRBV21-1 and J is TRBJ2-6; no check of the table's D call, TRBD1, against the DNA was made. TRBV21-1 is assigned pseudogene status. This CDR3 spans 14 amino acids. The CDR3 DNA sequence: TGTGCCACCCCCGGGAGCTCTGGGGCCAACGTCCTGACTTTC. Translated: CATPGSSGANVLTF.

The chain is built from TRBV20-1 and TRBJ2-1; no clear D. The length of the CDR3 is 14 residues. V gave up 3 bases and J gave up 8 bases, with 17 bases separating them. CDR1 and CDR2 from the germline V gene are DFQATT and SNEGSKA (reference sequence). CDR3 residues: CSASWAESTDEQFF. Here the CDR3 DNA reads TGCAGTGCTAGTTGGGCAGAGTCCACGGATGAGCAGTTCTTC.